This T cell receptor beta chain was captured by sequencing in a study of T cell changes during pregnancy in multiple sclerosis (dated by TCRdb to about 2019). Background on the whole study: The study looked at changes in the T cell repertoire across pregnancy in women with multiple sclerosis.

The protocol used for the library was the immunoSEQ multiplex PCR assay. TCRdb carries this immuneACCESS record with in-frame sequences only. Its versions omit some clonotypes, under half of them owing to an unresolved V gene in the studies checked, with the rest unexplained. The sample includes 25,000 to 35,000 clones, with 90% observed a single time. The top ten constitute 0.44% of the sample. Of note for this clone: This receptor's antigen is unknown. No quality values exist for individual bases; no much larger clone is one base distant.

CDR3 length: 15 amino acids, cysteine to phenylalanine. Just the 45-base CDR3 DNA is kept, in frame starting at base 1. V and J are truncated by 3 bases and 1 base respectively, leaving an intervening sequence of 13 bases. For CDR1 and CDR2, the germline V gene lists SGHRS and YFSETQ. The source material was CD4+ T cells from peripheral blood mononuclear cells, sampled in the second trimester of pregnancy. This receptor chain uses TRBV5-1 and TRBJ1-1; TRBD1 might be the D gene, on 6 matching bases. The sequence was obtained from a female donor in good health, enrolled as a control in a pregnancy study. This receptor has the CDR3 CASSSVNRENTEAFF. The nucleotide sequence reads as follows: TGCGCCAGCAGCTCAGTGAACAGGGAGAACACTGAAGCTTTCTTT. Joined to the reference TRBV5-1 and TRBJ1-1 proteins, this CDR3 gives the full variable domain: KAGVTQTPRYLIKTRGQQVTLSCSPISGHRSVSWYQQTPGQGLQFLFEYFSETQRNKGNFPGRFSGRQFSNSRSEMNVSTLELGDSALYLCASSSVNRENTEAFFGQGTRLTVV.